The T cell receptor beta chain under discussion was sequenced for a study of blood T cell repertoires in COVID-19. Study in general: COVID-19 samples collected from the United States, Italy and Spain covered acute and convalescent phases. In each case, the material was cDNA or gDNA derived from T cells, B-cell-depleted T cells, or PBMCs.

CDR3 size: 17 residues. V was trimmed by 2 bases and J by 2 bases, leaving 19 bases between them. CDR1 and CDR2 (germline): KGHSH, LQKENI. Participants had their cohort set by participant-reported clinical history. As processed by the authors: It was from reference gene primer amplification that nucleated cell counts were estimated. The data were produced by immunoSEQ multiplex PCR, yet TCRdb's version contains in-frame clones alone and is incomplete. V, J and clone size are taken as reported in that table, and D and trimming were inferred from the DNA itself. In the table there are around 250,000 clones, 75% to 90% of which are singletons.

Material: PBMCs or T cells enriched from blood (not recorded which). The genes are TRBV18 and TRBJ2-7; weak D call: TRBD2 (7 bases). The source of this sequence is a woman younger than 45 with acute COVID-19. The CDR3 DNA reads TGTGCCAGCTCACCAGTGCAAGCGGGGCAGGGGCCCTACGAGCAGTACTTC. Its protein is CASSPVQAGQGPYEQYF.